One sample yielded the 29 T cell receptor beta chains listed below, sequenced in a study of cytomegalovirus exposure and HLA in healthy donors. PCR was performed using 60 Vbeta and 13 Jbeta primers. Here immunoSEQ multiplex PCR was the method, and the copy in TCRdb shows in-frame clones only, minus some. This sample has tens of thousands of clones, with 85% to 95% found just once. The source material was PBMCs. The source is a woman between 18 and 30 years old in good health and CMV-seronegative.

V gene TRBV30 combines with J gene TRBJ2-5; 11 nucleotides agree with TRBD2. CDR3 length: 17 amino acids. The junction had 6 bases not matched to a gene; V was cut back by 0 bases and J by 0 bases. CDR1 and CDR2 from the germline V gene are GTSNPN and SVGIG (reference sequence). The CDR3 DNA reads TGTGCCTGGAGTGTTGGGTGGGGACTAGCGGACCAAGAGACCCAGTACTTC. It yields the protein CAWSVGWGLADQETQYF.

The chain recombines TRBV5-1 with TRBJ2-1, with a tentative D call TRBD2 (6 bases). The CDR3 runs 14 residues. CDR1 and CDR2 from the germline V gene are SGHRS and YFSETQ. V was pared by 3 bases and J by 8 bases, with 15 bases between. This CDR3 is CASSSRLEADEQFF. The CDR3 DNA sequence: TGCGCCAGCAGCTCCCGACTAGAAGCCGATGAGCAGTTCTTC.

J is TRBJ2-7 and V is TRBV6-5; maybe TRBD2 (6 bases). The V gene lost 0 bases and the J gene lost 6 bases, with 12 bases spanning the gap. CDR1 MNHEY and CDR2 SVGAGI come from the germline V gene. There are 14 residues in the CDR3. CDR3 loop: CASSYSEGSGEQYF. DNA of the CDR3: TGTGCCAGCAGTTACTCGGAGGGGTCCGGCGAGCAGTACTTC.

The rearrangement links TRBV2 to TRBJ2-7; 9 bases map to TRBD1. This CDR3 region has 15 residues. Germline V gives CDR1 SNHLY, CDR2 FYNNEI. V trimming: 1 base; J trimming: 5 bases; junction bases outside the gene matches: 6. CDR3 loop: CASSEGGQGVHEQYF. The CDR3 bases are TGTGCCAGCAGTGAAGGGGGACAGGGTGTACACGAGCAGTACTTC.

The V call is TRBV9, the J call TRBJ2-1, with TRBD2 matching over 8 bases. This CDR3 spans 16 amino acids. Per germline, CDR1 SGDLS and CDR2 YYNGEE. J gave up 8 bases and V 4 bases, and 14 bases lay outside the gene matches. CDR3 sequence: CASSPRSSGSSHEQFF. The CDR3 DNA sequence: TGTGCCAGCAGCCCCCGGTCGAGCGGGAGCTCTCATGAGCAGTTCTTC.

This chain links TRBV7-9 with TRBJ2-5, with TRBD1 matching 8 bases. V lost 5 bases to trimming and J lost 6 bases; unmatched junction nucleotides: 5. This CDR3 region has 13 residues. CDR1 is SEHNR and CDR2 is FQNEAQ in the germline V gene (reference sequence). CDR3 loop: CASSQDRGQTQYF. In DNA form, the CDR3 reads TGTGCCAGCAGCCAAGACAGGGGACAGACCCAGTACTTC.

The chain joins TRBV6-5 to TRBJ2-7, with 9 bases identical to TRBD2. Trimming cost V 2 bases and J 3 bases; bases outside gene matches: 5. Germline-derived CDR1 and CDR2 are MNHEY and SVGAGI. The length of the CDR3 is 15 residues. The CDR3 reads CASSYLAGGYYEQYF. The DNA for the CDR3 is TGTGCCAGCAGTTACCTGGCGGGAGGGTACTACGAGCAGTACTTC.

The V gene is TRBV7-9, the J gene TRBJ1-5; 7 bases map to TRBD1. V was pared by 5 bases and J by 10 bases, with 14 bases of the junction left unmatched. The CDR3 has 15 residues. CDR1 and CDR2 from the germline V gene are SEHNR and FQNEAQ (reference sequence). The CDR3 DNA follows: TGTGCCAGCAGCGAGTCGAGGGACAGCATAAATCCCCAGCATTTT. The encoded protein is CASSESRDSINPQHF.

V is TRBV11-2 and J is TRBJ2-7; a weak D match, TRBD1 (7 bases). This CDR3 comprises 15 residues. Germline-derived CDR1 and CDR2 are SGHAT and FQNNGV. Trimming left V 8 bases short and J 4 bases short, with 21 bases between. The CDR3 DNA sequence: TGTGCCAGCGTCAAGCAGGGGGGAGGAGAGTACGAGCAGTACTTC. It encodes CASVKQGGGEYEQYF.

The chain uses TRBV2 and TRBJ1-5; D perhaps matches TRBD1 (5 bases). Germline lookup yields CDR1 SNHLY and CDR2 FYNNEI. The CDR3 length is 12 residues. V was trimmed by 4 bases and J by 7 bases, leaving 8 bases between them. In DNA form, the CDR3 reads TGTGCCAGCAGTGCAGGGCAACAGCCCCAGCATTTT. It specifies CASSAGQQPQHF.

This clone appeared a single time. CDR3: CASSLSTGTYEQYF. The CDR3 DNA is TGTGCCAGCAGTTTATCTACAGGGACCTACGAGCAGTACTTC. V usage is TRBV27 and J usage is TRBJ2-7; D may be TRBD1 (6 bases). This CDR3 region has 14 residues. Germline lookup yields CDR1 MNHEY and CDR2 SMNVEV (reference sequence). Trimming took off 0 bases at V and 2 bases at J, with 8 bases between the two ends.

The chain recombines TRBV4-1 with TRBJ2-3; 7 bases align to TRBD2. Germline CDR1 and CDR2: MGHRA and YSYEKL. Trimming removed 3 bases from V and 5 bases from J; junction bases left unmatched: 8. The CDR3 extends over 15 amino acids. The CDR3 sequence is CASSHAGEGEDTQYF. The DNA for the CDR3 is TGCGCCAGCAGCCACGCGGGAGAAGGGGAAGATACGCAGTATTTT.

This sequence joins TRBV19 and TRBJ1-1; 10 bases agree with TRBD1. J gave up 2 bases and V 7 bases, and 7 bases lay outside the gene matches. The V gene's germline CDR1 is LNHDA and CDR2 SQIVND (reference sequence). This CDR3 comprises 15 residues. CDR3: CASTPDRGYNTEAFF. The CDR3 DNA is TGTGCCAGTACCCCGGACAGGGGGTATAACACTGAAGCTTTCTTT.

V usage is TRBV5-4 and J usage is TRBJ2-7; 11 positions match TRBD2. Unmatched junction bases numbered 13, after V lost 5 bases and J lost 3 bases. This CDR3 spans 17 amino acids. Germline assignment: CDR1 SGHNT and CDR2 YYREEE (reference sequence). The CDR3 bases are TGTGCCAGCAGTCGACCGATGACTAGCGGGACTAACTACGAGCAGTACTTC. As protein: CASSRPMTSGTNYEQYF.

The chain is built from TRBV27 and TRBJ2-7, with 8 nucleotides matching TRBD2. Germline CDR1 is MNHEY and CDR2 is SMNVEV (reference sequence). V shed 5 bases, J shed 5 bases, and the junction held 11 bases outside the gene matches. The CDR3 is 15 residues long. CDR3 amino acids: CASSPLGSGMDEQYF. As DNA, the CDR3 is TGTGCCAGCAGTCCCTTGGGTAGCGGGATGGACGAGCAGTACTTC.

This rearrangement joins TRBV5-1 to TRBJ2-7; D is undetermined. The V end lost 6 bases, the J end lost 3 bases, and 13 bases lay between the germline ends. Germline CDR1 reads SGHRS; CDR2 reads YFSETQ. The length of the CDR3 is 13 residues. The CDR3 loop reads CASNPDTNYEQYF. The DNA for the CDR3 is TGCGCCAGCAACCCCGACACAAACTACGAGCAGTACTTC. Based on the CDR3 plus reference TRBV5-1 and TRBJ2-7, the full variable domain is KAGVTQTPRYLIKTRGQQVTLSCSPISGHRSVSWYQQTPGQGLQFLFEYFSETQRNKGNFPGRFSGRQFSNSRSEMNVSTLELGDSALYLCASNPDTNYEQYFGPGTRLTVT.

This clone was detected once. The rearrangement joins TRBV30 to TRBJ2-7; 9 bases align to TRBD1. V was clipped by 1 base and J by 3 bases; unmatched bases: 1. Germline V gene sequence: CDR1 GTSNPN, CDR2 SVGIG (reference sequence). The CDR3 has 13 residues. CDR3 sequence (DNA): TGTGCCTGGAGTGGGGGACAGGGCTACGAGCAGTACTTC. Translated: CAWSGGQGYEQYF.

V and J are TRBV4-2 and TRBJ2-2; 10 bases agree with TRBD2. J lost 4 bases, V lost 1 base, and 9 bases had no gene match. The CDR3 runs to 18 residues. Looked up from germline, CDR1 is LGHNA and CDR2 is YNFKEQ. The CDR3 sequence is CASSQALGLAASTGELFF. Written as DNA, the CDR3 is TGTGCCAGCAGCCAAGCCCTCGGACTAGCGGCTAGCACCGGGGAGCTGTTTTTT.

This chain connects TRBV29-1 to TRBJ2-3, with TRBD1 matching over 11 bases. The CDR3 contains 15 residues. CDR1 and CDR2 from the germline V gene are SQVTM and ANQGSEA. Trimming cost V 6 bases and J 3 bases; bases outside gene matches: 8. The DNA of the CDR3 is TGCAGCGTCGTTTCCGGGACAGGGGGAACAGATACGCAGTATTTT. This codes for CSVVSGTGGTDTQYF.

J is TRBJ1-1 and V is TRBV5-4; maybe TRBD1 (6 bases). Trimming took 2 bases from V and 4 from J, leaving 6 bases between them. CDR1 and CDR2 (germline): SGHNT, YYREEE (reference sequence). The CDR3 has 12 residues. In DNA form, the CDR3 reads TGTGCCAGCAGCTTACAGGGCACTGAAGCTTTCTTT. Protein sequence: CASSLQGTEAFF.

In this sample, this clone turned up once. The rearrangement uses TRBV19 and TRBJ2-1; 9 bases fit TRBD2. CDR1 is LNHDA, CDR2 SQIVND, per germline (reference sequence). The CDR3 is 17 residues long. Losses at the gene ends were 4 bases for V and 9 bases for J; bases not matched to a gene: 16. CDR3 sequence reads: CASSRMTTSGGSGEQFF. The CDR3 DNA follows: TGTGCCAGTAGTAGAATGACGACTAGCGGAGGGAGTGGTGAGCAGTTCTTC.

The CDR3 sequence: CASSLEGPNTGELFF. In DNA, the CDR3 is TGTGCCAGCAGCTTGGAGGGCCCGAACACCGGGGAGCTGTTTTTT. The chain joins TRBV11-3 to TRBJ2-2, with TRBD2 as a possible D gene (6 bases). V gave up 3 bases and J gave up 0 bases, with 8 bases separating them. Germline CDR1 reads SGHNT; CDR2 reads YENEEA. CDR3 length: 15 residues.

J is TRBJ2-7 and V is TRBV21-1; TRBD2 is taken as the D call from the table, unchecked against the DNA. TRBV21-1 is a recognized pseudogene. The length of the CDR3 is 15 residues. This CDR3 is CASSKIAGAPYEQYF. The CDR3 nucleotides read TGTGCCAGCAGCAAGATAGCGGGAGCCCCTTACGAGCAGTACTTC.

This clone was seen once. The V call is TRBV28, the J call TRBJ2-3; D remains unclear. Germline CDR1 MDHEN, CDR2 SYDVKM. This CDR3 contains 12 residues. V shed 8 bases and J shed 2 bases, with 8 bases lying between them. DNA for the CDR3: TGTGCCAGCCATACTCCCACAGATACGCAGTATTTT. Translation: CASHTPTDTQYF.

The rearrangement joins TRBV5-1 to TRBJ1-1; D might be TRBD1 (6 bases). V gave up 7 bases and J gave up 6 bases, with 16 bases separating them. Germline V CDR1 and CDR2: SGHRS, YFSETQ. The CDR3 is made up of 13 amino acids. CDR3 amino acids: CASRGGDIPEAFF. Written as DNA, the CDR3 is TGCGCCAGCCGGGGGGGGGACATCCCTGAAGCTTTCTTT.

This chain's CDR3 is CASSPMTTSIGYTF. The CDR3 DNA reads as TGTGCCAGCAGCCCGATGACAACATCAATTGGCTACACCTTC. V usage is TRBV7-9 and J usage is TRBJ1-2, with D hard to call. The length of the CDR3 is 14 residues. Germline CDR1 and CDR2: SEHNR and FQNEAQ (reference sequence). V lost 5 bases and J lost 7, with 17 bases in between. Full variable domain (remainder filled in from reference TRBV7-9 and TRBJ1-2): DTGVSQNPRHKITKRGQNVTFRCDPISEHNRLYWYRQTLGQGPEFLTYFQNEAQLEKSRLLSDRFSAERPKGSFSTLEIQRTEQGDSAMYLCASSPMTTSIGYTFGSGTRLTVV.

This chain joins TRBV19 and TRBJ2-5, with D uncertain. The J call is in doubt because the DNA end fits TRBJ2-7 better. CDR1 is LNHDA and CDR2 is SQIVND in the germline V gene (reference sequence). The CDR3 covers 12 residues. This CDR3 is CASSGGTYEQYF. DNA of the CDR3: TGTGCCAGTAGTGGCGGAACCTACGAGCAGTACTTC.

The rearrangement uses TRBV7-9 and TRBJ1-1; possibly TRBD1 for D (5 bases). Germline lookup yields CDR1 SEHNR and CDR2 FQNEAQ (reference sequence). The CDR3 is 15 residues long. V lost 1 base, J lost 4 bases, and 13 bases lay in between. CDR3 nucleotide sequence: TGTGCCAGCAGCTTAGGGGGCAGGGCCCCCACTGAAGCTTTCTTT. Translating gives CASSLGGRAPTEAFF.

The CDR3 DNA follows: TGCGCCAGCAGCTTGGACAGGCCGAACACTGAAGCTTTCTTT. It encodes CASSLDRPNTEAFF. The rearrangement joins TRBV5-1 to TRBJ1-1; D perhaps matches TRBD1 (5 bases). Germline assignment: CDR1 SGHRS and CDR2 YFSETQ. V was clipped by 0 bases and J by 1 base, with 7 bases between them. CDR3 size: 14 residues.